Listed below are T cell receptor beta chains from one sample, sequenced in a study of cytomegalovirus exposure and HLA in healthy donors. TCRdb's table, derived via immunoSEQ multiplex PCR, lists solely in-frame clones and lacks some. The table records roughly 100,000 clones, over 65% of them present only once. Sequenced input: PBMCs. These receptors all stem from a man in his forties in good health and CMV-seropositive. Both conserved end residues are part of each CDR3. D genes are given only for firm matches. Size is stated for part of the rows, as once, few or many counts, or as a class when the clone is expanded.

J: TRBJ2-7; V: TRBV30; D: -; size: -; CDR3: CAWSVPGGLYEQYF; DNA: TGTGCCTGGAGTGTACCAGGGGGGCTCTACGAGCAGTACTTC
J: TRBJ2-7; V: TRBV4-2; D: TRBD1; size: -; CDR3: CASSQGGGQGIYEQYF; DNA: TGTGCCAGCAGCCAGGGGGGGGGACAGGGAATTTACGAGCAGTACTTC
J: TRBJ2-7; V: TRBV7-2; D: TRBD1; size: -; CDR3: CASSRDRVYDEQYF; DNA: TGTGCCAGCAGCCGGGACAGGGTTTATGACGAGCAGTACTTC
J: TRBJ2-1; V: TRBV5-6; D: -; size: -; CDR3: CASSLGGSGNEQFF; DNA: TGTGCCAGCAGCTTGGGAGGGTCGGGGAATGAGCAGTTCTTC
J: TRBJ1-2; V: TRBV9; D: TRBD1; size: -; CDR3: CASSPGQPNYGYTF; DNA: TGTGCCAGCAGCCCGGGACAGCCCAACTATGGCTACACCTTC
J: TRBJ2-7; V: TRBV28; D: TRBD1; size: -; CDR3: CASSLRGPNYEQYF; DNA: TGTGCCAGCAGTTTGAGGGGGCCAAACTACGAGCAGTACTTC
J: TRBJ1-3; V: TRBV6-1; D: -; size: -; CDR3: CASSDLRSSGNTIYF; DNA: TGTGCCAGCAGTGACCTCCGGAGCTCTGGAAACACCATATATTTT
J: TRBJ1-2; V: TRBV28; D: -; size: once; CDR3: CASRGGDRDGYTF; DNA: TGTGCCAGCAGGGGGGGAGATCGGGATGGCTACACCTTC
J: TRBJ1-2; V: TRBV7-9; D: TRBD1; size: -; CDR3: CASSTRVKGQLTNYGYTF; DNA: TGTGCCAGCAGCACACGGGTTAAGGGACAGCTAACTAACTATGGCTACACCTTC
J: TRBJ1-5; V: TRBV9; D: -; size: once; CDR3: CASSVIPDMQPQHF; DNA: TGTGCCAGCAGCGTAATCCCCGACATGCAGCCCCAGCATTTT
J: TRBJ1-1; V: TRBV18; D: -; size: -; CDR3: CASSPKGVNTEAFF; DNA: TGTGCCAGCTCACCTAAGGGAGTGAACACTGAAGCTTTCTTT
J: TRBJ2-2; V: TRBV28; D: TRBD2; size: -; CDR3: CASSLYGTSGPGELFF; DNA: TGTGCCAGCAGTTTATACGGGACTAGCGGGCCCGGGGAGCTGTTTTTT
J: TRBJ2-1; V: TRBV7-7; D: TRBD2; size: -; CDR3: CASSLGGGTYNEQFF; DNA: TGTGCTAGCAGCTTGGGGGGGGGTACATACAATGAGCAGTTCTTC
J: TRBJ1-2; V: TRBV11-2; D: TRBD1; size: -; CDR3: CASSLGTEVGGYTF; DNA: TGTGCCAGCAGCTTGGGGACAGAGGTGGGAGGCTACACCTTC
J: TRBJ1-1; V: TRBV7-9; D: -; size: -; CDR3: CASSPYSNTEAFF; DNA: TGTGCCAGCAGCCCCTACAGTAACACTGAAGCTTTCTTT
J: TRBJ1-2; V: TRBV7-9; D: TRBD1; size: -; CDR3: CASSLGQGLGLTRYTF; DNA: TGTGCCAGCAGCTTAGGACAGGGACTTGGCTTGACTCGCTACACCTTC
J: TRBJ2-1; V: TRBV6-1; D: TRBD2; size: few; CDR3: CASTGRGGSEQFF; DNA: TGTGCCAGCACTGGGCGGGGGGGAAGTGAGCAGTTCTTC
J: TRBJ2-5; V: TRBV29-1; D: TRBD2; size: -; CDR3: CSVEGAGETQYF; DNA: TGCAGCGTTGAAGGAGCGGGGGAGACCCAGTACTTC
J: TRBJ1-1; V: TRBV18; D: -; size: -; CDR3: CASSSGVDTEAFF; DNA: TGTGCCAGCTCATCAGGGGTGGACACTGAAGCTTTCTTT